This T cell receptor (beta chain) was documented in a study of radiotherapy plus CTLA-4 blockade in lung cancer. Enrolled patients, whose metastatic non-small-cell lung cancer was chemo-refractory, received focal radiation plus CTLA-4 blockade with ipilimumab. The repertoire was sequenced with immunoSEQ multiplex PCR; TCRdb's copy has only in-frame clones and lacks some. The sample has around 40,000 clones, 85% seen once. Study results and limitations: Peripheral blood showed expansion of tumor-derived TCR clones after radiotherapy and ipilimumab. The best prediction of response reportedly came from early blood T cell clone dynamics, with interferon-beta.

As regards this clone: The target antigen is unknown.

The specimen was peripheral blood, collected from a patient treated with radiotherapy plus ipilimumab. The sequence came from a human donor with non-small cell lung cancer who had stable disease on radiotherapy plus ipilimumab.

CDR3 nucleotides: TGTGCCAGCAGCAAAGACAGCTCCTCCTACGAGCAGTACTTC. Its protein product is CASSKDSSSYEQYF. This chain joins TRBV7-2 and TRBJ2-7; possible D gene TRBD1, 5 bases. Trimming left V 5 bases short and J 0 bases short, with 11 bases between. CDR1 and CDR2 from the germline V gene are SGHTA and FQGNSA. The CDR3 runs 14 residues.